This T cell receptor (beta chain) stems from a study of T cell repertoires and leukemia-associated antigens. On the study more broadly: Effective reads per sample ranged from roughly 3.3 to 5.5 million.

One entry per CDR3 protein, called by TCRdb with MiXCR from the 5' RACE reads. Of fewer than 15,000 distinct CDR3 sequences listed, about 38% are singletons. This clonotype was seen repeatedly, ten times or more. Its target is unknown. The CDR3 loop spans 15 amino acids. Germline lookup yields CDR1 MDHEN and CDR2 SYDVKM. V lost 2 bases and J 1 base, leaving 10 bases between the germline ends. Study-level results: Whether expanded clones are antigen-specific and functional remains untested. V, J, VDJ and CDR3 counts did not differ significantly among groups.

The chain couples TRBV28 to TRBJ2-3, with unresolved D. Material for sequencing was CD3+ T cells sorted from blood and cultured. The sequence was collected from a female donor in good health. CDR3 sequence reads: CASSLMSLGTDTQYF. The CDR3 region has the DNA TGTGCCAGCAGTTTAATGAGTTTGGGCACAGATACGCAGTATTTT. Looking up the rest from reference TRBV28 and TRBJ2-3 gives the full variable domain: DVKVTQSSRYLVKRTGEKVFLECVQDMDHENMFWYRQDPGLGLRLIYFSYDVKMKEKGDIPEGYSVSREKKERFSLILESASTNQTSMYLCASSLMSLGTDTQYFGPGTRLTVL.